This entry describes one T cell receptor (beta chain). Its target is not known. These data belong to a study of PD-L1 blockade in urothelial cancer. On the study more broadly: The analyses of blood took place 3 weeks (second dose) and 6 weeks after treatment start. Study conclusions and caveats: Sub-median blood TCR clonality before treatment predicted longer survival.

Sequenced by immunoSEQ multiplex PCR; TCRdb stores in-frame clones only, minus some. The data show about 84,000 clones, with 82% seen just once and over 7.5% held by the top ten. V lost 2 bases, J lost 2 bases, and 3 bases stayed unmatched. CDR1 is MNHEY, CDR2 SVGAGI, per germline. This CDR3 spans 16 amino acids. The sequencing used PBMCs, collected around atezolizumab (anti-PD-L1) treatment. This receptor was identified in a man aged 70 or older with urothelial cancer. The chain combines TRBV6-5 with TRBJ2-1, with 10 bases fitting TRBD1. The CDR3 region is CASSYTGTGAYNEQFF. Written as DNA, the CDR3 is TGTGCCAGCAGTTACACCGGGACAGGGGCCTACAATGAGCAGTTCTTC.